This T cell receptor (beta chain) emerged from a study of blood T cell repertoires in COVID-19 (TCRdb year 2020). For context, the study as a whole: The collaborator samples originated in the United States, Italy and Spain and spanned the acute and convalescent phases of COVID-19. The material from the prospective study consisted of cDNA or gDNA derived from T cells, B-cell-depleted T cells, or PBMCs. The dataset comprised deeply sampled blood TCRbeta repertoires from subjects exposed to, actively infected with, or recovered from COVID-19. The repertoires were made available in a free public database intended to serve as a resource for research on the immune response to SARS-CoV-2. The samples were drawn from the first 160 participants of the ongoing ImmuneRACE study and from 1,254 subjects provided by 6 global collaborators. A de-identified subject ID, COVID-19 status, age in years and sex were almost always included in the sample metadata. Where HLA class I and class II types were available, the types were taken from metadata supplied by the sample provider, not from assay-based typing.

Summary of the overall study and its limitations: The amount of clinical and demographic metadata varied by source and participant and was provided uncurated.

One collaborating source in Seattle enrolled patients during active infection and followed them longitudinally through the course of disease. Each collaborating institution followed its own protocols to collect whole blood in K2EDTA tubes. For TCRbeta analysis, collaborators shipped samples in one of three forms: frozen whole blood, isolated PBMCs, or DNA extracted from either of those sample types. TCRbeta CDR3 regions were amplified from genomic DNA using the immunoSEQ Assay, a bias-controlled multiplex PCR. For the original study's pipeline: Nucleated cell counts per sample were estimated from amplification of reference gene primers within the assay. Sequence reads were collapsed and filtered to measure the absolute abundance of every unique TCRbeta CDR3 rearrangement. Productive Simpson clonality was computed per sample as the square root of Simpson's diversity index over productive rearrangements. Not all clones reach the TCRdb copy of this immuneACCESS table, which keeps in-frame sequences only. Checked studies attribute under half of the gap to unresolved V genes and leave the rest unexplained. Clonal size and the V and J genes are those of that table, whereas D and trimming came from the DNA. The sample data list around 150,000 clones, and about 92% of these were observed just once. Around 2% of the sample comes from the top ten.

Note on this clone: Its binding antigen is unknown. No quality values exist for individual bases; no much larger clone is one base distant.

Sequenced input: peripheral blood. This receptor was obtained from a woman aged 60-70 years with COVID-19, enrolled during active disease.

The DNA sequence reads TGCAGCGGAGACCCCGGGGGGACTGAAGCTTTCTTT. Its translation reads: CSGDPGGTEAFF. Recombination joined TRBV29-1 with TRBJ1-1; matching of 5 bases hints at TRBD1 as the D gene. The germline V gene supplies CDR1 SQVTM and CDR2 ANQGSEA. Inclusive of the bounding cysteine and phenylalanine, the CDR3 is 12 residues long. Of the read, only the CDR3 DNA is kept; its 36 bases are in frame from base 1. The V and J ends are trimmed by 7 bases and 5 bases, leaving 14 bases between them.